A selection of T cell receptor beta chains follows, all from one sample in a study of radiation and T cells in renal cell carcinoma. Only in-frame clones appear in the TCRdb table, and some are missing; sequencing was by immunoSEQ multiplex PCR. The sample shows around 140,000 clones, 75% to 90% of them seen only once. Sequencing was performed on blood, taken from a patient whose treatment included radiotherapy and nephrectomy. The source of these receptors is a woman between 50 and 59 years old with renal cell carcinoma. The CDR3 runs from the conserved cysteine through the conserved F or W. The D gene is left open where the match is weak. Size tells how often a clone was seen (once, few, many) or the class of an expanded clone, and some rows leave it out.

V	J	size	D	DNA	CDR3
TRBV30	TRBJ2-4	NA	TRBD2	TGTGCCTCGGACGGGAGGGTAAGGCCTAACATTCAGTACTTC	CASDGRVRPNIQYF
TRBV9	TRBJ2-3	NA	TRBD2	TGTGCCAGCAGCACGGGACTAGCTACAGATACGCAGTATTTT	CASSTGLATDTQYF
TRBV19	TRBJ1-5	few	TRBD1	TGTGCCAGTAGTCGGGACAGGGTAGTTTATCAGCCCCAGCATTTT	CASSRDRVVYQPQHF
TRBV27	TRBJ2-7	once	TRBD1	TGTGCCAGCAGTTTAGGGACAGGAGTTTACGAGCAGTACTTC	CASSLGTGVYEQYF
TRBV2	TRBJ1-3	NA	NA	TGTGCCACCTACCCTAAACAGGGCGCATCGGGAAACACCATATATTTT	CATYPKQGASGNTIYF
TRBV5-1	TRBJ2-7	NA	TRBD2	TGCGCCAGCAGCTTGGGGGGACTAGCGGCCTCCTACGAGCAGTACTTC	CASSLGGLAASYEQYF
TRBV7-9	TRBJ2-7	NA	NA	TGTGCCAGCAAGACGGGGCCCTCCTACGAGCAGTACTTC	CASKTGPSYEQYF
TRBV30	TRBJ1-6	few	NA	TGTGCCTGGCGACAGGCGTTTAATTCACCCCTCCACTTT	CAWRQAFNSPLHF
TRBV19	TRBJ1-5	NA	TRBD1	TGTGCCAGTGCAGGACAGGGCAATCAGCCCCAGCATTTT	CASAGQGNQPQHF
TRBV5-1	TRBJ1-1	NA	NA	TGCGCCAGCAGCCCGGAGGGGAACACTGAAGCTTTCTTT	CASSPEGNTEAFF
TRBV4-1	TRBJ2-3	NA	TRBD2	TGCGCCAGCAGCCTCGCGGGACTAGCGGGCACAGATACGCAGTATTTT	CASSLAGLAGTDTQYF